A single sample is the source of the 18 T cell receptor beta chains below, sequenced in a study of cytomegalovirus exposure and HLA in healthy donors. PCR was performed using 60 Vbeta and 13 Jbeta primers. Sequencing was performed with immunoSEQ multiplex PCR; in TCRdb, only in-frame clones are kept and a portion is missing. The sample shows roughly 86,000 clones, 55% to 70% of them seen only once. The sample was PBMCs. The source of these receptors is a woman in her forties or fifties in good health and CMV-seropositive.

This clone was counted a single time. The chain links TRBV5-1 to TRBJ1-1, with a possible D match to TRBD1 (6 bases). Trimming stripped 1 base from V and 8 bases from J, with 18 bases between. The CDR3 has 15 residues. Looked up from germline, CDR1 is SGHRS and CDR2 is YFSETQ. This CDR3 is CASSLSPTTGTEAFF. The CDR3 bases are TGCGCCAGCAGCTTGAGTCCCACTACCGGGACAGAAGCTTTCTTT.

The rearrangement uses TRBV2 and TRBJ1-2; D unclear. This CDR3 has 12 residues. In germline, CDR1 is SNHLY, CDR2 FYNNEI. V lost 3 bases and J lost 4, with 6 bases in between. As DNA, the CDR3 is TGTGCCAGCAGTGACACAGTCTATGGCTACACCTTC. This gives the protein CASSDTVYGYTF.

This chain links TRBV28 with TRBJ2-3; weak D call: TRBD2 (7 bases). In germline, CDR1 is MDHEN, CDR2 SYDVKM. The CDR3 runs to 14 residues. With 5 bases removed from V and 6 bases from J, the gap between germline ends came to 15 bases. The CDR3 nucleotides read TGTGCCAGCAGTAAGGGGGGGGGTGCGGATACGCAGTATTTT. It is translated as CASSKGGGADTQYF.

The rearrangement uses TRBV28 and TRBJ2-7; D may be TRBD2 (6 bases). V lost 7 bases and J lost 2, with 18 bases in between. Per germline, CDR1 MDHEN and CDR2 SYDVKM. The CDR3 consists of 15 residues. The CDR3 sequence: CASTPPPGRPYEQYF. CDR3 DNA sequence: TGTGCCAGCACACCCCCGCCAGGGAGGCCCTACGAGCAGTACTTC.

The table lists this clone with a few counts. The chain uses TRBV18 and TRBJ2-2, with no clear D. Trimming took off 8 bases at V and 5 bases at J, with 6 bases between the two ends. This CDR3 contains 11 residues. Germline CDR1 and CDR2: KGHSH and LQKENI. In DNA form, the CDR3 reads TGTGCCAGCCAGTCTACCGGGGAGCTGTTTTTT. Translation gives CASQSTGELFF.

This chain connects TRBV7-9 to TRBJ2-1, with a possible D match to TRBD2 (6 bases). Between the trimmed V and J ends, which lost 4 bases and 10 bases, there was a span of 17 bases. The CDR3 runs to 14 residues. From germline, CDR1 is SEHNR and CDR2 FQNEAQ (reference sequence). CDR3 in amino acids: CASSSPAGAGEQFF. The CDR3 DNA sequence: TGTGCCAGCAGCTCCCCGGCAGGCGCGGGGGAGCAGTTCTTC.

This clone was seen a handful of times. The gene calls are TRBV5-1 and TRBJ1-6; maybe TRBD1 (6 bases). V lost 3 bases to trimming and J lost 5 bases, with 15 bases between them. The germline V gene encodes CDR1 SGHRS and CDR2 YFSETQ. CDR3 length equals 16 residues. This CDR3 reads CASSSTKDSNNSPLHF. CDR3 in DNA: TGCGCCAGCAGCTCTACAAAGGACAGCAATAATTCACCCCTCCACTTT.

This chain uses TRBV15 with TRBJ1-1; 7 bases agree with TRBD1. CDR1 LNHNV and CDR2 YYDKDF come from the germline V gene (reference sequence). This CDR3 is built from 13 residues. V dropped 6 bases and J dropped 10; count of bases not matched to a gene: 11. The CDR3, as DNA: TGTGCCACCAGAGACAGGGAAATAGTGGGAGCTTTCTTT. Its protein product is CATRDREIVGAFF.

The chain carries TRBV28 and TRBJ1-4, with TRBD1 as a possible D gene (6 bases). V dropped 5 bases and J dropped 4 bases, with 20 bases sitting between them. Germline assignment: CDR1 MDHEN and CDR2 SYDVKM. This CDR3 is built from 17 residues. CDR3 in amino acids: CASSPPGRQAINEKLFF. The CDR3 DNA follows: TGTGCCAGCAGTCCCCCCGGAAGACAGGCTATTAATGAAAAACTGTTTTTT.

The CDR3, as DNA: TGTGCCACCTCAAACCTGACAGGTTCCGGGGAGCTGTTTTTT. It encodes CATSNLTGSGELFF. J is TRBJ2-2 and V is TRBV10-3; tentative D call: TRBD1 (6 bases). This CDR3 has 14 residues. Looked up from germline, CDR1 is ENHRY and CDR2 is SYGVKD. V lost 10 bases and J lost 6, with 18 bases in between.

This clone came up a few times. J is TRBJ1-4 and V is TRBV28; perhaps TRBD1 as D (5 bases). The ends were cut back, 3 bases at V and 3 bases at J, with 14 bases in the middle. The CDR3 contains 16 residues. Germline CDR1 and CDR2: MDHEN and SYDVKM. CDR3 coding DNA: TGTGCCAGCAGTTTGGGGCAGTTCGGTGCTAATGAAAAACTGTTTTTT. Translating it yields CASSLGQFGANEKLFF.

Only a few counts were recorded for this clone. The J gene is TRBJ1-5, the V gene TRBV7-9, with 8 nucleotides matching TRBD1. V lost 2 bases, J lost 3 bases, and 12 bases stayed unmatched. The CDR3 totals 18 residues. Germline V gene lookup returns CDR1 SEHNR and CDR2 FQNEAQ (reference sequence). The CDR3 region is CASSLIGPGQENNQPQHF. The CDR3, as DNA: TGTGCCAGCAGCTTAATTGGCCCGGGACAGGAGAACAATCAGCCCCAGCATTTT.

A few counts support this clone. This chain joins TRBV5-8 and TRBJ1-5, with D possibly being TRBD1 (6 bases). The CDR3 is 17 residues long. Deletions cut 4 bases from V and 3 bases from J, with 20 bases between. Germline V gene data show CDR1 as SGHTS and CDR2 as YDEGEE. CDR3 residues: CASSPTGWTVNNQPQHF. The CDR3 DNA reads as TGTGCCAGCAGCCCGACCGGGTGGACAGTTAACAATCAGCCCCAGCATTTT.

This clone was recorded at least ten times. In DNA form, the CDR3 reads TGTGCCAGCAGCAGGGGGCAGGGGAACACTGAAGCTTTCTTT. Amino acids: CASSRGQGNTEAFF. The chain is built from TRBV4-2 and TRBJ1-1; 7 nucleotides align to TRBD1. The junction had 4 bases not matched to a gene; V was cut back by 5 bases and J by 1 base. Germline V gene data show CDR1 as LGHNA and CDR2 as YNFKEQ. CDR3 length: 14 amino acids.

The J gene is TRBJ2-7, the V gene TRBV2; 7 bases align to TRBD1. This CDR3 comprises 13 residues. CDR1 is SNHLY, CDR2 FYNNEI, per germline. J was trimmed by 3 bases and V by 5 bases; bases with no gene match: 4. The CDR3 here is CASSRQGDYEQYF. Written as DNA, the CDR3 is TGTGCCAGCAGTAGACAGGGAGACTACGAGCAGTACTTC.

Remarks on this clone: Its ends do not fully match the called genes, so a read error is possible. The rearrangement uses TRBV7-9 and TRBJ2-2; 7 nucleotides agree with TRBD2. There are 16 residues in the CDR3. The germline CDR1 and CDR2 sequences are SEHNR and FQNEAQ (reference sequence). The CDR3 DNA is TGCGCCAGCAGCCCAGGACTAGGGTATAACACCGGGGAGCTGTTTTTT. Residues: CASSPGLGYNTGELFF.

The chain combines TRBV28 with TRBJ1-1, with TRBD1 matching over 7 bases. Germline V gene lookup returns CDR1 MDHEN and CDR2 SYDVKM. Trimming at V came to 5 bases and at J to 4 bases, leaving 10 bases not matched to a gene. The CDR3 spans 15 residues. CDR3 DNA sequence: TGTGCCAGCAGTGGGCCGACAGGGAAGGCCACTGAAGCTTTCTTT. Translation: CASSGPTGKATEAFF.

This clone was found a few times. This chain joins TRBV30 and TRBJ2-7, with 9 bases aligning to TRBD1. The CDR3 runs to 17 residues. V lost 0 bases to trimming and J lost 6 bases; unmatched junction nucleotides: 15. The V gene's germline CDR1 is GTSNPN and CDR2 SVGIG (reference sequence). The CDR3 DNA is TGTGCCTGGAGTGTACTTTCGGGACAGGGTCGGTTCGGCGAGCAGTACTTC. Protein: CAWSVLSGQGRFGEQYF.